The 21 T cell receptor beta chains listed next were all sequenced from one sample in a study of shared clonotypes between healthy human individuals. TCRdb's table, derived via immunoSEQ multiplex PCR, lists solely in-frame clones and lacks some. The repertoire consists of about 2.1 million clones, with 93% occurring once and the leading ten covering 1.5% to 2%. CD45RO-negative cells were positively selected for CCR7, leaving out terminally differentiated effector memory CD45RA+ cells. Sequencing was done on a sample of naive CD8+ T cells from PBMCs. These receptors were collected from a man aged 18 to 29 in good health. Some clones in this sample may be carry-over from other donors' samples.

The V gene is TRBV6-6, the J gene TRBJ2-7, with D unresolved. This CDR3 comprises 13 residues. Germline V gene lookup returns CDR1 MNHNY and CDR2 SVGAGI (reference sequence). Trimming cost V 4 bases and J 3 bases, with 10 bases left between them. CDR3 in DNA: TGTGCCAGCAGTTGGGCTATCAACTACGAGCAGTACTTC. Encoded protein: CASSWAINYEQYF.

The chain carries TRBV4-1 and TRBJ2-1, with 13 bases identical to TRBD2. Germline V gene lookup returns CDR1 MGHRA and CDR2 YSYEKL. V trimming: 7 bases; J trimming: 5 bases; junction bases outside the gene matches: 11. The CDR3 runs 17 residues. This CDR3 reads CASTYSPGLAGNNEQFF. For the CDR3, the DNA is TGCGCCAGCACCTACTCTCCGGGACTAGCGGGAAACAATGAGCAGTTCTTC.

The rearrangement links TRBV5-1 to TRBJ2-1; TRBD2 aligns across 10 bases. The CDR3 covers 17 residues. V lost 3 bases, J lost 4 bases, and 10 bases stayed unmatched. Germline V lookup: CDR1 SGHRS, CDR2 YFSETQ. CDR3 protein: CASSWTSGAPSYNEQFF. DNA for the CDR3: TGCGCCAGCAGCTGGACTAGCGGAGCCCCCTCGTACAATGAGCAGTTCTTC.

The CDR3 loop is CASNRVDGTYEQYF. CDR3 coding DNA: TGTGCCAGCAACCGAGTGGACGGAACCTACGAGCAGTACTTC. The chain is built from TRBV2 and TRBJ2-7; D not certain. Trimming removed 7 bases at V and 2 bases at J, with 15 bases between. CDR1 and CDR2 (germline): SNHLY, FYNNEI. This CDR3 spans 14 amino acids.

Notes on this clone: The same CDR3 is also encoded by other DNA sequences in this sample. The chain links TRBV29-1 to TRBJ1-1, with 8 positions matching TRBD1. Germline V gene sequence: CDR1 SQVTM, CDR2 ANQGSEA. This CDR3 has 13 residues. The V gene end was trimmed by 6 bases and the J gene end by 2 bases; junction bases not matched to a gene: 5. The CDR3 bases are TGCAGCGTCAGACAGGGGTCTAACACTGAAGCTTTCTTT. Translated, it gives CSVRQGSNTEAFF.

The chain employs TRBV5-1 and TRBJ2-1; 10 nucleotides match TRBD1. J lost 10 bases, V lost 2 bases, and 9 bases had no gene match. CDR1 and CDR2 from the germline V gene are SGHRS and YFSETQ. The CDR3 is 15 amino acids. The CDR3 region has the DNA TGCGCCAGCAGCTTTTGGGGGACAGGGGTAGACGAGCAGTTCTTC. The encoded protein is CASSFWGTGVDEQFF.

CDR3 amino acids: CASSRDVTYEQYF. As DNA, the CDR3 is TGTGCCAGCAGCCGGGACGTGACCTACGAGCAGTACTTC. V and J are TRBV9 and TRBJ2-7, with D tentatively TRBD1 or TRBD2 (5 bases each). The germline V gene encodes CDR1 SGDLS and CDR2 YYNGEE. The CDR3 sequence is 13 residues long. V lost 4 bases and J lost 2, with 10 bases in between.

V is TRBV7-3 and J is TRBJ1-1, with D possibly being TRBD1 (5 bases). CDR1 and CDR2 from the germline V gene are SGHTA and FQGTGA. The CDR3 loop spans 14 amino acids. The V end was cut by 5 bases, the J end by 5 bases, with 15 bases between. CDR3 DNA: TGTGCCAGCAGCACTCAGGGCTGGAGGACTGAAGCTTTCTTT. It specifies CASSTQGWRTEAFF.

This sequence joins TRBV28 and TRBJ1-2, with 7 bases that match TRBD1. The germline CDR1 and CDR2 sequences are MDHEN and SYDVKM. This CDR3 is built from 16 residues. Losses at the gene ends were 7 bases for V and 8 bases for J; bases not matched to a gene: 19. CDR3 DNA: TGTGCCAGCAACAACGACAGGGAAGACTCTCTATCGGGCTACACCTTC. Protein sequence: CASNNDREDSLSGYTF.

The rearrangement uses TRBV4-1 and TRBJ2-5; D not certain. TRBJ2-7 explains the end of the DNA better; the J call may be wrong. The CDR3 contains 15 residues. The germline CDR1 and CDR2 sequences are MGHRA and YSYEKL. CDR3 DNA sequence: TGCGCCAGCAGCCAAGTTGGCGGACGAAACTACGAGCAGTACTTC. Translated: CASSQVGGRNYEQYF.

The CDR3 nucleotides are TGTGCCAGCGGGACTTGGGCCGGGGAGCTGTTTTTT. It yields the protein CASGTWAGELFF. The chain joins TRBV28 to TRBJ2-2, with a tentative D call TRBD2 (6 bases). V shed 8 bases and J shed 6 bases, with 10 bases lying between them. CDR3 size: 12 residues. CDR1 and CDR2 (germline): MDHEN, SYDVKM.

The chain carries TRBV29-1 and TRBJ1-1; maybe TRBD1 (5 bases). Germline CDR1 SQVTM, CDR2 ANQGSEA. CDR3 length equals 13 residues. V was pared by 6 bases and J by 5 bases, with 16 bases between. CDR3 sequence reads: CSVDGGELTEAFF. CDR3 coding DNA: TGCAGCGTCGACGGAGGGGAACTTACTGAAGCTTTCTTT.

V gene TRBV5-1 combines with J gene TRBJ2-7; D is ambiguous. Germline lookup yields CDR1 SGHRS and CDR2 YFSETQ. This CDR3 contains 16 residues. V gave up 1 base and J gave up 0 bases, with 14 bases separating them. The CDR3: CASSLYVNPSSYEQYF. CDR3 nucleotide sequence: TGCGCCAGCAGCTTGTATGTAAACCCGAGCTCCTACGAGCAGTACTTC.

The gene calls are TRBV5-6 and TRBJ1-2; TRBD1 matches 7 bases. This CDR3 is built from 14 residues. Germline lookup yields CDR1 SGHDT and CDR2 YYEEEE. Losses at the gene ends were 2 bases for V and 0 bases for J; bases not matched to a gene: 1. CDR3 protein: CASSFGTANYGYTF. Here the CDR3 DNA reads TGTGCCAGCAGCTTTGGGACAGCTAACTATGGCTACACCTTC.

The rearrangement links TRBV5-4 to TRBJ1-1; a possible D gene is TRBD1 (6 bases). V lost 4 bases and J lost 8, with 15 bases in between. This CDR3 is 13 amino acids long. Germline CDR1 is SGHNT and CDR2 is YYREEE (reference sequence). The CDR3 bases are TGTGCCAGCAGCCCGGACTCCCAGGGGGAAGCTTTCTTT. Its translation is CASSPDSQGEAFF.

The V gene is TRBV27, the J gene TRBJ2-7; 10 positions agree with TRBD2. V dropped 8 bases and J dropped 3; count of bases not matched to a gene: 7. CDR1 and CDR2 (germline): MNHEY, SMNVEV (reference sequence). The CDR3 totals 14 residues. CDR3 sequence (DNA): TGTGCCAGCGGGCTAGCGGGAGTGGGCTACGAGCAGTACTTC. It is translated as CASGLAGVGYEQYF.

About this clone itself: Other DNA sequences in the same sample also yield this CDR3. CDR3 loop: CASSLSRNNEQFF. The CDR3 DNA sequence: TGTGCCAGCAGTTTATCACGGAACAATGAGCAGTTCTTC. J is TRBJ2-1 and V is TRBV27; D uncertain. V was cut by 0 bases and J by 5 bases, with 5 bases left in between. Germline assignment: CDR1 MNHEY and CDR2 SMNVEV (reference sequence). The CDR3 has 13 amino acids.

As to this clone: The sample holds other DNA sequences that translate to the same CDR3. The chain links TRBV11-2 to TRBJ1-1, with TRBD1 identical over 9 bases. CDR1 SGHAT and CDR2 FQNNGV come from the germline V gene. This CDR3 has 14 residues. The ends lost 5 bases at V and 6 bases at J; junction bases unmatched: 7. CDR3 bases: TGTGCCAGCAGCCCGCGGGACAGGGTGGCTGAAGCTTTCTTT. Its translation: CASSPRDRVAEAFF.

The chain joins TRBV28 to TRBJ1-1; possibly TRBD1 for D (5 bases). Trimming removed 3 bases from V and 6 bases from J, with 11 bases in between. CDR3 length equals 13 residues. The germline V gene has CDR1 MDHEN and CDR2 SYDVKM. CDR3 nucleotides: TGTGCCAGCAGTTTCTGGGGCGACCCTGAAGCTTTCTTT. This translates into CASSFWGDPEAFF.

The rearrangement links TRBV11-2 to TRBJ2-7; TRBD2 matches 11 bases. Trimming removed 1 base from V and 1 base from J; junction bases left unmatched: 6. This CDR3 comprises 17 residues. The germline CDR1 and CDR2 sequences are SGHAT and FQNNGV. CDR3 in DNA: TGTGCCAGCAGCTTAGCACCGGGACTAGCGGTTTCCTACGAGCAGTACTTC. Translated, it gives CASSLAPGLAVSYEQYF.

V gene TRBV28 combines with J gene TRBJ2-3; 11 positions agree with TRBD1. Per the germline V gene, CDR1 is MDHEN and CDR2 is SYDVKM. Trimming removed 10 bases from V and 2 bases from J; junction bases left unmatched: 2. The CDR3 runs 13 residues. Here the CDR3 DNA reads TGTGCCACGGACAGGGGGCCCACAGATACGCAGTATTTT. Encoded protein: CATDRGPTDTQYF.